The 31 T cell receptor beta chains given below trace back to one sample, sequenced in a study of sequential checkpoint blockade in melanoma. Sequencing used immunoSEQ multiplex PCR; TCRdb keeps in-frame clones, though not all of them. The sample lists approximately 15,000 clones; 70% to 80% were seen once. The treatment was: randomized to nivolumab then ipilimumab (arm A) or the reverse (arm B). The sequencing used CD8+ T cells sorted from blood (inferred from file names), collected from a patient given nivolumab and ipilimumab in sequence. The receptors shown here come from a human donor with melanoma.

The rearrangement links TRBV5-6 to TRBJ1-2; maybe TRBD1 (6 bases). CDR1 SGHDT and CDR2 YYEEEE come from the germline V gene. V lost 1 base to trimming and J lost 5 bases, with 18 bases between them. There are 16 residues in the CDR3. Written as DNA, the CDR3 is TGTGCCAGCAGCTTGTGGGACACTCTTTCAGGATATGGCTACACCTTC. This sequence encodes CASSLWDTLSGYGYTF.

This clone showed up just a few times. The V gene is TRBV4-3, the J gene TRBJ2-5; 7 nucleotides agree with TRBD2. The CDR3 totals 16 residues. Per the germline V gene, CDR1 is LGHNA and CDR2 is YSLEER. J gave up 1 base and V 0 bases, and 5 bases lay outside the gene matches. As DNA, the CDR3 is TGCGCCAGCAGCCAAGAGGGGCGGGGGTCCCAAGAGACCCAGTACTTC. The encoded protein is CASSQEGRGSQETQYF.

The J gene is TRBJ2-7, the V gene TRBV4-3; a weak D match, TRBD2 (6 bases). This CDR3 region has 15 residues. Germline V gene data show CDR1 as LGHNA and CDR2 as YSLEER. Trimming took 0 bases from V and 3 from J, leaving 12 bases between them. This CDR3 is CASSQEATSYYEQYF. In DNA form, the CDR3 reads TGCGCCAGCAGCCAAGAGGCTACTAGCTACTACGAGCAGTACTTC.

The CDR3 here is CASSHLGRQGTHEQYF. The CDR3, as DNA: TGCGCCAGCAGCCACCTTGGGAGACAGGGCACCCACGAGCAGTACTTC. V gene TRBV4-1 combines with J gene TRBJ2-7; 7 bases line up with TRBD1. The CDR3 sequence is 16 residues long. After removal of 3 bases from V and 5 bases from J, the junction contained 13 bases not matched to a gene. Germline assignment: CDR1 MGHRA and CDR2 YSYEKL.

This clone is categorized as medium-sized. The genes are TRBV27 and TRBJ1-2; D call uncertain. Looked up from germline, CDR1 is MNHEY and CDR2 is SMNVEV (reference sequence). The CDR3 runs to 16 residues. The ends were cut back, 2 bases at V and 2 bases at J, with 15 bases in the middle. In nucleotides, the CDR3 is TGTGCCAGCAGTTTAATCTACGGGGAGGTAAACTATGGCTACACCTTC. Its translation is CASSLIYGEVNYGYTF.

The V gene is TRBV30, the J gene TRBJ1-2, with D hard to call. This CDR3 is 12 amino acids long. The germline V gene encodes CDR1 GTSNPN and CDR2 SVGIG (reference sequence). V was pared by 0 bases and J by 3 bases, with 5 bases between. The CDR3 nucleotides are TGTGCCTGGAGTGTCGCGGACTATGGCTACACCTTC. This codes for CAWSVADYGYTF.

V usage is TRBV10-1 and J usage is TRBJ1-1; 7 bases map to TRBD1. CDR1 and CDR2 from the germline V gene are WNHNN and SYGVQD (reference sequence). This CDR3 contains 14 residues. Losses at the gene ends were 6 bases for V and 0 bases for J; bases not matched to a gene: 4. DNA for the CDR3: TGCGCCAGCAGGCAGGGGGTTATGAACACTGAAGCTTTCTTT. This sequence encodes CASRQGVMNTEAFF.

J is TRBJ2-7 and V is TRBV27, with D perhaps matching TRBD1 (6 bases). CDR1 is MNHEY and CDR2 is SMNVEV in the germline V gene (reference sequence). Trimming cost V 10 bases and J 7 bases, with 17 bases left between them. This CDR3 has 12 residues. The CDR3 bases are TGTGCCACACTACAGGGTGGGGGTGAGCAGTACTTC. It encodes CATLQGGGEQYF.

This chain connects TRBV5-1 to TRBJ1-4; D may be TRBD1 (6 bases). Germline CDR1 and CDR2: SGHRS and YFSETQ. This CDR3 region has 14 residues. V was clipped by 0 bases and J by 5 bases, with 8 bases between them. CDR3 amino acids: CASSLEGQNEKLFF. CDR3 coding DNA: TGCGCCAGCAGCTTGGAGGGACAAAATGAAAAACTGTTTTTT.

This clone was detected only a few times. The junction and the germline gene differ at one end; a read error may be behind it. The same CDR3 is also encoded by other DNA sequences in this sample. This sequence joins TRBV4-1 and TRBJ1-4, with 8 bases lining up with TRBD1. CDR3 size: 16 residues. Germline assignment: CDR1 MGHRA and CDR2 YSYEKL. The CDR3 DNA follows: TGTGCCAGCAGCCGCCTGACCGGGACAGGAGATGAAAAACTGTTTTTT. Amino acid sequence: CASSRLTGTGDEKLFF.

The CDR3 loop reads CASSKGGDYGYTF. CDR3 sequence (DNA): TGTGCCAGTAGTAAAGGAGGGGACTATGGCTACACCTTC. The rearrangement joins TRBV19 to TRBJ1-2; TRBD1 is a possible D gene (5 bases). The CDR3 has 13 amino acids. Germline V gene lookup returns CDR1 LNHDA and CDR2 SQIVND (reference sequence). V was clipped by 4 bases and J by 3 bases, with 9 bases between them.

V is TRBV27 and J is TRBJ2-7; TRBD1 might be the D (5 bases). Between the trimmed V and J ends, which lost 6 bases and 5 bases, there was a span of 20 bases. Germline CDR1 MNHEY, CDR2 SMNVEV (reference sequence). This CDR3 is built from 15 residues. The CDR3, as DNA: TGTGCCAGCAGATTCCTCCAGAGTGGCAGGGACGAGCAGTACTTC. Translation gives CASRFLQSGRDEQYF.

The V gene is TRBV4-3, the J gene TRBJ1-2; D uncertain. V shed 0 bases and J shed 3 bases, with 8 bases lying between them. This CDR3 is built from 14 residues. Germline values: CDR1 LGHNA, CDR2 YSLEER. The CDR3 region has the DNA TGCGCCAGCAGCCAAGATGGCACCCACTATGGCTACACCTTC. It specifies CASSQDGTHYGYTF.

The rearrangement links TRBV5-1 to TRBJ2-7, with 12 bases aligning to TRBD1. CDR1 and CDR2 from the germline V gene are SGHRS and YFSETQ. V was pared by 4 bases and J by 6 bases, with 5 bases of the junction left unmatched. The CDR3 loop spans 14 amino acids. CDR3 sequence: CASSTGTGGGEQYF. Here the CDR3 DNA reads TGCGCCAGCAGCACTGGGACAGGGGGCGGCGAGCAGTACTTC.

The chain recombines TRBV2 with TRBJ2-7; D remains unclear. The CDR3 loop spans 11 amino acids. Trimming took 2 bases from V and 6 from J, leaving 5 bases between them. Germline V lookup: CDR1 SNHLY, CDR2 FYNNEI. CDR3 nucleotides: TGTGCCAGCAGTGAATGGAGCGAGCAGTACTTC. As protein: CASSEWSEQYF.

The V call is TRBV2, the J call TRBJ1-5; no firm D call. V was shortened by 0 bases and J by 0 bases, with 3 bases between the two germline ends. Looked up from germline, CDR1 is SNHLY and CDR2 is FYNNEI. This CDR3 is 14 amino acids long. CDR3 loop: CASSEALSNQPQHF. In nucleotides, the CDR3 is TGTGCCAGCAGTGAAGCACTTAGCAATCAGCCCCAGCATTTT.

J is TRBJ2-7 and V is TRBV19; 9 bases align to TRBD1. Germline CDR1 and CDR2: LNHDA and SQIVND (reference sequence). This CDR3 is 15 amino acids long. With V trimmed by 1 base and J by 0 bases, 1 base remained unmatched. CDR3: CASSIGTGVSYEQYF. DNA of the CDR3: TGTGCCAGTAGTATAGGGACAGGGGTCTCCTACGAGCAGTACTTC. Drawing the rest from reference TRBV19 and TRBJ2-7, the complete variable domain is DGGITQSPKYLFRKEGQNVTLSCEQNLNHDAMYWYRQDPGQGLRLIYYSQIVNDFQKGDIAEGYSVSREKKESFPLTVTSAQKNPTAFYLCASSIGTGVSYEQYFGPGTRLTVT.

The chain joins TRBV28 to TRBJ1-4, with 7 bases fitting TRBD1. From germline, CDR1 is MDHEN and CDR2 SYDVKM. The CDR3 is made up of 15 amino acids. Germline trimming cut 5 bases from V and 7 bases from J; bases unmatched to any gene: 10. This chain's CDR3 is CASSRLTGKGEKLFF. The CDR3 DNA follows: TGTGCCAGCAGTCGCCTGACAGGGAAGGGTGAAAAACTGTTTTTT.

The chain joins TRBV29-1 to TRBJ2-7, with 12 bases lining up with TRBD2. The germline V gene encodes CDR1 SQVTM and CDR2 ANQGSEA. This CDR3 spans 14 amino acids. The trim removed 4 bases at V and 1 base at J, leaving 2 bases unmatched. The CDR3 here is CSVGLAGGSYEQYF. The CDR3 DNA reads as TGCAGCGTTGGTCTAGCGGGAGGGTCCTACGAGCAGTACTTC.

V is TRBV6-6 and J is TRBJ1-1, with D possibly being TRBD1 (6 bases). Germline V gene lookup returns CDR1 MNHNY and CDR2 SVGAGI (reference sequence). This CDR3 is 15 amino acids long. Deletions cut 5 bases from V and 1 base from J, with 14 bases between. The CDR3 DNA reads as TGTGCCAGCAGTCCAGCGTACAGGGAGAACACTGAAGCTTTCTTT. This encodes CASSPAYRENTEAFF.

The CDR3 DNA reads TGTGCCAGCAGCTTGGGCTACTATGGCTACACCTTC. This codes for CASSLGYYGYTF. The genes are TRBV7-2 and TRBJ1-2; D is uncertain. Germline CDR1 reads SGHTA; CDR2 reads FQGNSA. This CDR3 is built from 12 residues. With 3 bases removed from V and 3 bases from J, the gap between germline ends came to 5 bases.

The chain employs TRBV27 and TRBJ2-1, with TRBD2 matching over 15 bases. This CDR3 is 15 amino acids long. In germline, CDR1 is MNHEY, CDR2 SMNVEV (reference sequence). Unmatched junction bases numbered 9, after V lost 8 bases and J lost 10 bases. In DNA form, the CDR3 reads TGTGCCAGCCGCCCCGGGACTAGCGGGGGGATGGAGCAGTTCTTC. This codes for CASRPGTSGGMEQFF.

The chain is built from TRBV4-1 and TRBJ2-5; D call uncertain. The DNA end is more similar to TRBJ2-7, so the J call may be wrong. CDR1 is MGHRA and CDR2 is YSYEKL in the germline V gene. This CDR3 region has 15 residues. CDR3 sequence (DNA): TGCGCCAGCAGCCAAGAGGTGAGTTCCTCCTACGAGCAGTACTTC. Its translation: CASSQEVSSSYEQYF.

This rearrangement joins TRBV27 to TRBJ2-7; 7 nucleotides agree with TRBD2. V shed 6 bases and J 7 bases; nucleotides not matched to a gene: 12. CDR3 length equals 14 residues. Germline-derived CDR1 and CDR2 are MNHEY and SMNVEV (reference sequence). In nucleotides, the CDR3 is TGTGCCAGCAGCTTAGGCGGGAGCGCCGGGGAGCAGTACTTC. Its protein is CASSLGGSAGEQYF.

This sequence joins TRBV5-1 and TRBJ1-2; TRBD1 agrees at 8 bases. V shed 0 bases, J shed 3 bases, and the junction held 7 bases outside the gene matches. The CDR3 sequence is 16 residues long. Germline V gene data show CDR1 as SGHRS and CDR2 as YFSETQ. The CDR3 DNA reads as TGCGCCAGCAGCTTGGGCGTGACAGGGGTAGACTATGGCTACACCTTC. Its protein is CASSLGVTGVDYGYTF.

The chain couples TRBV4-2 to TRBJ2-7, with a tentative D call TRBD1 (5 bases). The V and J ends lost 4 bases and 5 bases respectively, with 15 bases between them. CDR3 length: 14 amino acids. Looked up from germline, CDR1 is LGHNA and CDR2 is YNFKEQ. The CDR3 nucleotides read TGTGCCAGCAGCCGGGTGCCAGGGTCTGACGAGCAGTACTTC. Translated, it gives CASSRVPGSDEQYF.

The chain employs TRBV21-1 and TRBJ1-2. TRBV21-1 is a listed pseudogene. The CDR3 spans 15 residues. The CDR3, as DNA: TGTGCCAGCAGCAAAGGGAGAGGGTGGAGCTATGGCTACACCTTC. It codes for CASSKGRGWSYGYTF.

This chain uses TRBV4-1 with TRBJ1-1, with 8 bases fitting TRBD1. The CDR3 consists of 14 residues. V lost 5 bases, J lost 7 bases, and 9 bases stayed unmatched. The germline V gene has CDR1 MGHRA and CDR2 YSYEKL. CDR3 DNA sequence: TGCGCCAGCAGCTACTTAGACAGGGGAGGTGAAGCTTTCTTT. Protein sequence: CASSYLDRGGEAFF.

The chain has TRBV6-4 and TRBJ1-2; TRBD1 matches at 8 bases. CDR1 is MRHNA and CDR2 is SNTAGT in the germline V gene. The CDR3 has 15 residues. V lost 6 bases, J lost 4 bases, and 10 bases stayed unmatched. DNA of the CDR3: TGTGCCAGCAGACCGGATCAGGGGGCTAGCTATGGCTACACCTTC. Translating it yields CASRPDQGASYGYTF.

Only one count was recorded for this clone. The rearrangement links TRBV28 to TRBJ1-2; D is perhaps TRBD1 (5 bases). This CDR3 comprises 17 residues. V dropped 6 bases and J dropped 4 bases, with 24 bases sitting between them. Germline CDR1 reads MDHEN; CDR2 reads SYDVKM. The CDR3 region has the DNA TGTGCCAGCAGCCCCGGGGCCGGGGGGGATTACCTCTATGGCTACACCTTC. Amino acid sequence: CASSPGAGGDYLYGYTF.

This chain uses TRBV19 with TRBJ2-7, with TRBD2 matching 9 bases. The CDR3 runs 14 residues. The V gene's germline CDR1 is LNHDA and CDR2 SQIVND (reference sequence). The ends lost 3 bases at V and 6 bases at J; junction bases unmatched: 6. The DNA of the CDR3 is TGTGCCAGTAGTATGACTAGCGGATTCTCCGAGCAGTACTTC. As protein: CASSMTSGFSEQYF.